The clone carrying this TCR beta chain has at least ten counts. What it binds is unknown. This CDR3 contains 17 residues. Germline V lookup: CDR1 DFQATT, CDR2 SNEGSKA (reference sequence). The junction had 8 bases not matched to a gene; V was cut back by 6 bases and J by 0 bases. Making TCR cDNA involved 5'RACE template switching, which added UMIs and a universal primer site. MiXCR was run by TCRdb on the 5' RACE reads, yielding one entry per CDR3 protein. In the table there are about 99,000 distinct CDR3 sequences, roughly 5.2% of which are singletons. This entry belongs to a study of T cells after yellow fever vaccination. Study-wide points: Clones from primary vaccination mostly reappeared after the booster (around 96% CD4, approximately 91% CD8).

This specimen consisted of CD8+ T cells sorted from PBMCs, obtained 10 days after the yellow fever booster vaccination. The chain combines TRBV20-1 with TRBJ2-2, with 12 bases identical to TRBD1. This receptor was identified in a man younger than 30 who received the YFV17D yellow fever vaccine. The CDR3 reads CSAPSRDRGPNTGELFF. The CDR3 DNA reads TGCAGTGCCCCGTCCCGGGACAGGGGGCCGAACACCGGGGAGCTGTTTTTT.